One TCR beta chain is described in this entry. The antigen this receptor binds is unknown. Per-nucleotide qualities are absent, and no much larger clonotype sits a single base away. This entry is derived from a study of OX40 agonist ivuxolimab in advanced cancers. Regarding the study in general: Ivuxolimab was an agonistic, fully human IgG2 monoclonal antibody directed against OX40 (CD134), a costimulatory receptor. In the dose-escalation cohort, 82.7% of patients were male, and the mean age was around 60 years, with a range of roughly 23 to 85. Prior anti-PD-1, anti-PD-L1 or anti-CTLA-4 therapy was permitted, and 40% of dose-escalation patients had received checkpoint inhibitors. Of the 50 to 55 dose-escalation patients, hepatocellular carcinoma was present in 19, melanoma in approximately 15, renal cell carcinoma in 9 and head and neck cancer in 9. Three dose-escalation patients achieved partial responses, one with hepatocellular carcinoma and two with cutaneous melanoma. Intravenous ivuxolimab was administered to patients every 2 weeks at six dose levels: 0.01, 0.1, 0.3, 1.5, 3 and 10 mg/kg. The paper describes the monotherapy dose-escalation part (N of about 50 patients) of the phase I trial of ivuxolimab. The point of sequencing TCRbeta in the periphery was to test whether ivuxolimab changed TCR sequence diversity and drove clonal T-cell expansion. Paper-wide results and their limitations: In the 0.1-3.0 mg/kg groups, partial responders had among the lowest normalized peripheral clonal expansion, particularly in CD8+ T cells. Low levels of normalized T-cell clonal expansion were also seen in some nonresponding patients. After ivuxolimab, CD8+ T cells had more expanded clones than CD4+ T cells on average. At doses of 0.1 to 3.0 mg/kg, clonal expansion of both CD4+ and CD8+ T cells in blood was seen between baseline and week 6. Which antigens the clonally expanded peripheral T cells were specific for was not determined.

For sequencing of the TCRbeta CDR3 region, genomic DNA was extracted from the sorted cells. The immunoSEQ Assay was used for sequencing of TCRbeta CDR3 regions. As stored in TCRdb, this immuneACCESS dataset retains in-frame rearrangements with V and J assigned. A fraction of the clones does not appear; measured against another copy, unresolved V genes explain less than half of the discrepancy, and the remainder lacks a known reason. This sample gives 55,000 to 75,000 clones in total; roughly 87% of them show up just once. The ten largest clones represent approximately 1.3% of the sample. Patients with a history of autoimmune disease or receiving systemic immunosuppression were excluded from the trial. In every dose cohort, peripheral blood was drawn for TCR sequencing at baseline, cycle 4 day 1, and cycle 7 day 1. The samples were drawn from a first-in-human, open-label, multicenter phase I dose-escalation trial of ivuxolimab. Adults with locally advanced or metastatic head and neck squamous cell, hepatocellular, melanoma or renal cell carcinoma were enrolled in the trial. CD4+ and CD8+ T cells were sorted separately from peripheral blood before TCR sequencing.

Sequencing used CD4+ or CD8+ T cells sorted from blood, obtained in a trial of the OX40 agonist ivuxolimab. This receptor was taken from an adult with an advanced solid tumor such as melanoma, head and neck, liver or kidney cancer.

The DNA sequence is given as TGTGCCAGCACCTCGGGAGGAGCCAACTATGGCTACACCTTC. Protein translation: CASTSGGANYGYTF. The chain is made from TRBV6-1 and TRBJ1-2; no D gene call is confident. V is clipped by 7 bases and J by 2 bases, and the sequence between their germline boundaries is 14 bases long. Reading from cysteine to phenylalanine, the CDR3 counts 14 amino acids. CDR3 DNA is the only sequence kept; it has 42 bases, read in frame from the first base. From the germline V gene, CDR1 is MNHNS and CDR2 is SASEGT.